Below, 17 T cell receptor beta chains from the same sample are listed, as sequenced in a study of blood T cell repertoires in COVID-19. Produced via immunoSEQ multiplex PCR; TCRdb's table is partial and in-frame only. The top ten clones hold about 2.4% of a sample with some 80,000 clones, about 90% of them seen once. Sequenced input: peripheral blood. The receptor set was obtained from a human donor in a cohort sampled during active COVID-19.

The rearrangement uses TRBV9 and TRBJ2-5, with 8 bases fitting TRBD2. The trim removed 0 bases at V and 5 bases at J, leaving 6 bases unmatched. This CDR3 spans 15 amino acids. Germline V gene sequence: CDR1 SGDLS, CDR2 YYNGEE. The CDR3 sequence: CASSVAGGLGETQYF. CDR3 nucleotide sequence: TGTGCCAGCAGCGTAGCGGGGGGGCTGGGTGAGACCCAGTACTTC.

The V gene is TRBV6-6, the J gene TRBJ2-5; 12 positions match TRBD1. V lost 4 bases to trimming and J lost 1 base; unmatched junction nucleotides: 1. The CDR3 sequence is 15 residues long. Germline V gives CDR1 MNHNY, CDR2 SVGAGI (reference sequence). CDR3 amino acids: CASSWGQGAQETQYF. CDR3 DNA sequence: TGTGCCAGCAGTTGGGGACAGGGGGCCCAAGAGACCCAGTACTTC.

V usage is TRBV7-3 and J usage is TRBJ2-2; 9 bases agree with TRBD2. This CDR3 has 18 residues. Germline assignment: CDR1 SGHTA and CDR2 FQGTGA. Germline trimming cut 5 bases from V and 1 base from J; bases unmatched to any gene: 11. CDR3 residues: CASSSSLRGRGNTGELFF. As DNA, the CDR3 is TGTGCCAGCAGCAGTTCCCTTCGCGGGAGGGGGAACACCGGGGAGCTGTTTTTT.

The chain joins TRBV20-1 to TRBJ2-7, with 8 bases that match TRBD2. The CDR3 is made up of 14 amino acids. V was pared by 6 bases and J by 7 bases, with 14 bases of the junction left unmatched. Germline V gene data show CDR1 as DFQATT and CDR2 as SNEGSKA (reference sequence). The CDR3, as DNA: TGCAGTGCCAGTAGCGGGACCAATTCGGGGGAGCAGTACTTC. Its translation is CSASSGTNSGEQYF.

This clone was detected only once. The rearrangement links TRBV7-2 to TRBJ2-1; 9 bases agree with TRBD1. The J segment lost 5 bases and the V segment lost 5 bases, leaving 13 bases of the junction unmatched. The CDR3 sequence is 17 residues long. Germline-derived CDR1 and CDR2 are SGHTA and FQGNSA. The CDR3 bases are TGTGCCAGCAGCCCCCCACCGGGACAGGGAAGGGACAATGAGCAGTTCTTC. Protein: CASSPPPGQGRDNEQFF. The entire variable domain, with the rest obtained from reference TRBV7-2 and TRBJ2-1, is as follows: GAGVSQSPSNKVTEKGKDVELRCDPISGHTALYWYRQSLGQGLEFLIYFQGNSAPDKSGLPSDRFSAERTGGSVSTLTIQRTQQEDSAVYLCASSPPPGQGRDNEQFFGPGTRLTVL.

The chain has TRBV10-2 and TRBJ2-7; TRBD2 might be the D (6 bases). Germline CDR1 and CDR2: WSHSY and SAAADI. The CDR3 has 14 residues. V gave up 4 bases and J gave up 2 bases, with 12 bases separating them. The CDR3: CASSVGLSTYEQYF. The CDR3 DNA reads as TGCGCCAGCAGTGTGGGACTTTCGACCTACGAGCAGTACTTC.

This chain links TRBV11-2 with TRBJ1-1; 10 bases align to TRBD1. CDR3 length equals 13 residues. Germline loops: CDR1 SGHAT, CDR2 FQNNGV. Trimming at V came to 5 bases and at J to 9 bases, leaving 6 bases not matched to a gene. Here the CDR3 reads CASSPRDRGKAFF. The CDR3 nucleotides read TGTGCCAGCAGCCCCCGGGACAGGGGTAAAGCTTTCTTT.

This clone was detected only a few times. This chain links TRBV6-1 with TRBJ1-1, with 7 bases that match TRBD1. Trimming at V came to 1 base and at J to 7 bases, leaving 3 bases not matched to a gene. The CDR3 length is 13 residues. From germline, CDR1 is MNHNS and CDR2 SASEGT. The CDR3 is CASSEGQGIEAFF. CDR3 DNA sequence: TGTGCCAGCAGTGAAGGACAGGGAATTGAAGCTTTCTTT.

The CDR3 DNA reads as TGTGCCAGCAGCCACCCCTCGGGGGCGGGAGTGGGCCAAGAGACCCAGTACTTC. This codes for CASSHPSGAGVGQETQYF. This chain links TRBV4-2 with TRBJ2-5; tentatively, D is TRBD2 (7 bases). The CDR3 extends over 18 amino acids. The V gene's germline CDR1 is LGHNA and CDR2 YNFKEQ. V lost 3 bases to trimming and J lost 1 base, with 21 bases between them.

The CDR3 protein is CASSEGTGDYEQFF. In nucleotides, the CDR3 is TGTGCCAGCAGTGAGGGGACGGGAGACTATGAGCAGTTCTTC. The chain is built from TRBV25-1 and TRBJ2-1; tentative D call: TRBD2 (6 bases). The CDR3 spans 14 residues. Germline CDR1 MGHDK, CDR2 SYGVNS. Trimming removed 3 bases from V and 8 bases from J, with 14 bases in between.

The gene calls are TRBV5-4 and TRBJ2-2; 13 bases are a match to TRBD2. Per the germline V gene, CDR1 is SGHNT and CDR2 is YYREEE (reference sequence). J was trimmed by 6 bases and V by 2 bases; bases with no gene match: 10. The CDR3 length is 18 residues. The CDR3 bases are TGTGCCAGCAGCTTTGTAGGACTAGCGGGAGCGGTCGCCGGGGAGCTGTTTTTT. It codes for CASSFVGLAGAVAGELFF.

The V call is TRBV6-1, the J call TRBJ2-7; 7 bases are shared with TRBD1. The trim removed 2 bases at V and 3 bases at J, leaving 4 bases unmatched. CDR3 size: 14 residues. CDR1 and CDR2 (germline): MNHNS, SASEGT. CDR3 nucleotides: TGTGCCAGCAGTGAATTCGGGACAGTCTACGAGCAGTACTTC. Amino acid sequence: CASSEFGTVYEQYF.

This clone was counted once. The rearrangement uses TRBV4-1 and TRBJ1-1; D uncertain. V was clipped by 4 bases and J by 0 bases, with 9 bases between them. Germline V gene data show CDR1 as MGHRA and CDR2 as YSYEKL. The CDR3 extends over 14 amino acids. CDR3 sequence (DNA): TGCGCCAGCAGCCTAGTTGTGATGAACACTGAAGCTTTCTTT. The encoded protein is CASSLVVMNTEAFF.

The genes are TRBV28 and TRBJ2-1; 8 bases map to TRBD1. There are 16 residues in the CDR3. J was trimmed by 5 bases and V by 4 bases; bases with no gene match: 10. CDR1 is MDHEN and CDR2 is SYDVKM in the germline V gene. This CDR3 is CASSYGSGTGNNEQFF. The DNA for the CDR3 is TGTGCCAGCAGTTATGGGTCCGGGACAGGCAACAATGAGCAGTTCTTC.

The CDR3 spells CASSSGQGTYNEQFF. CDR3 nucleotides: TGTGCCAGCAGCTCCGGACAGGGGACGTACAATGAGCAGTTCTTC. This chain uses TRBV7-3 with TRBJ2-1; 9 bases are a match to TRBD1. Germline CDR1 SGHTA, CDR2 FQGTGA. This CDR3 has 15 amino acids. V was clipped by 4 bases and J by 4 bases; unmatched bases: 5. The full variable domain, its missing parts supplied by reference TRBV7-3 and TRBJ2-1, is GAGVSQTPSNKVTEKGKYVELRCDPISGHTALYWYRQSLGQGPEFLIYFQGTGAADDSGLPNDRFFAVRPEGSVSTLKIQRTERGDSAVYLCASSSGQGTYNEQFFGPGTRLTVL.

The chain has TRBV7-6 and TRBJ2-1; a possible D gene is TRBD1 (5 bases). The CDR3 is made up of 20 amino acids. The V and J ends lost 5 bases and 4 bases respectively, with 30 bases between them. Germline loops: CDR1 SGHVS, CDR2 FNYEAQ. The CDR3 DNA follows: TGTGCCAGCAGCCCCCCTTCGCTCGGTGGGTGGGCAGGGTCGTACAATGAGCAGTTCTTC. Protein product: CASSPPSLGGWAGSYNEQFF.

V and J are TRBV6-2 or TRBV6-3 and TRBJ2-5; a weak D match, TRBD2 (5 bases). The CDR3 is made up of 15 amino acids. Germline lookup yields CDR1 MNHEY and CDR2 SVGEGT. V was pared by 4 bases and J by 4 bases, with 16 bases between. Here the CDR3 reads CASSFGVSSGETQYF. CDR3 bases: TGTGCCAGCAGTTTTGGGGTCTCAAGCGGAGAGACCCAGTACTTC.